These T cell receptor beta chains were read from a single sample in a study of spatial heterogeneity in lung cancer. Using its own MiXCR run on the 5' RACE reads, TCRdb lists one record per CDR3 protein. Seen here are over 25,000 distinct CDR3 sequences, around 7.5% observed once, and the top ten hold approximately 23%. Sequenced material: lung tumor tissue, taken at surgery. These receptor sequences come from a male donor with early-stage non-small cell lung cancer. The conserved cysteine and the conserved F or W are not part of the CDR3 here.

>TRBV7-9
ASSLTQGTEAF
>TRBV25-1
ASSANRAPTGELF
>TRBV4-2
ASSQMSGAETQY
>TRBV6-5
ASTGTGPTPLNTGELF
>TRBV4-3
ASSQGAPGYFYEQY
>TRBV3-1
ASSQGRLRHNEQF
>TRBV6-5
ASIRGETQY
>TRBV7-2
ASSLVGTVTETQY
>TRBV5-4
ASSSKERDPLY
>TRBV12-3/TRBV12-4
ASSNSGGVGELF
>TRBV16
ASSPPSYNSPLH
>TRBV6-1
ASSALRNTEAF
>TRBV3-1
ASSRAGQETQY
>TRBV5-5
ASSFGTTRTDTQY
>TRBV6-2/TRBV6-3
ASSLGLLNEQF
>TRBV29-1
SARQGITGELF
>TRBV27
ASSFGRGLDTGELF
>TRBV4-1
ASSQDGAAPLRGQF
>TRBV3-1
ASSHWGDSEAF
>TRBV6-6
ASKLLGSDQPQH
>TRBV20-1
SASPRELYNEQF
>TRBV29-1
SVAGTAFYNEQF
>TRBV5-1
ASSFSGELYEQY
>TRBV4-1
ASNLRQGRDGVSGNTEAF
>TRBV6-5
ASSYSTANYGYT
>TRBV24-1
ATSDSVTNTGELF
>TRBV18
ASSPYRGRDNSPLH
>TRBV4-2
ASSQEGTGTYEQY
>TRBV5-4
ASNQGGSPLH
>TRBV29-1
SVVTSGRRQETQY
>TRBV2
ASRHRDFLHEQF
>TRBV4-2
ASSQDPAGAEETQY
>TRBV6-1
ASSDGHSYEQY
>TRBV2
ASKRLLSSGNTIY
>TRBV20-1
SARPLGQRNEKLF
>TRBV20-1
SASRSSGLTDTQY
>TRBV5-1
ASSSNGLAGEKLF
>TRBV7-8
ASSLGAISGNTIY
>TRBV7-6
ASSRKAVTSGGFTDTQY
>TRBV28
ASSLWGDIRYSGANVLT
>TRBV7-2
ASSLRDRSTDTQY
>TRBV29-1
SVGTPRGTQY
>TRBV5-1
ASGDGVADTQY
>TRBV6-2/TRBV6-3
ASRRTGSDGYT
>TRBV15
ATSRDAEKLF